This TCR beta chain was sequenced for a study of cytomegalovirus exposure and HLA in healthy donors. Per germline, CDR1 SSHAT and CDR2 FNYEAQ (reference sequence). The CDR3 sequence is 15 residues long. The PCR had 60 Vbeta and 13 Jbeta primers. The assay was immunoSEQ multiplex PCR, and TCRdb's table has in-frame clones only and misses some. This sample carries under 200,000 clones, 84% of them seen once, and the ten largest clones take 0.38%. The TCR sequence derives from a boy younger than 10 in good health and CMV-seronegative. This sequence joins TRBV7-7 and TRBJ2-5, with 10 bases identical to TRBD2. The J call may be faulty, since TRBJ2-7 better matches the DNA end. The sequenced material came from PBMCs. The CDR3, as DNA: TGTGCCAGCAGCGCAGGACTAGCGGACTCCTACGAGCAGTACTTC. It codes for CASSAGLADSYEQYF.